This entry concerns a single T cell receptor (beta chain). This CDR3 comprises 15 residues. The germline V gene encodes CDR1 DFQATT and CDR2 SNEGSKA (reference sequence). V lost 5 bases to trimming and J lost 1 base; unmatched junction nucleotides: 9. TCRdb ran MiXCR on the RT-PCR reads and lists one entry per CDR3 protein. The data show hundreds of thousands of distinct CDR3 sequences, around 14% seen once. Sample: memory CD4+ T cells from blood. The clonotype was recovered from a female donor in good health, serving as a healthy control. This chain links TRBV20-1 with TRBJ2-5; 8 nucleotides line up with TRBD2. The CDR3 DNA reads TGCAGTGCTCTCAAAGCGGGAGACATCCAAGAGACCCAGTACTTC. Residues: CSALKAGDIQETQYF.